This T cell receptor beta chain was observed in a study of cytomegalovirus exposure and HLA in healthy donors. Study in general: Among around 170 million T cells, an earlier analysis found roughly 100 million unique TCR beta sequences. Study conclusions and caveats: The study assumed roughly uniform donor sequencing depth for presence/absence analyses.

Germline V CDR1 and CDR2: SEHNR, FQNEAQ (reference sequence). Deletions cut 1 base from V and 3 bases from J, with 13 bases between. The CDR3 has 15 residues. The primer mix had 60 Vbeta and 13 Jbeta primers. Only in-frame clones appear in the TCRdb table, and some are missing; sequencing was by immunoSEQ multiplex PCR. The sample includes about 170,000 clones, roughly 83% of them seen just once. Among the donors, all were healthy bone marrow donors. Remarks on this clone: No antigen is known for it.

The sequenced material came from PBMCs. The TCR sequence derives from a boy aged 2 to 10 in good health and CMV-seronegative. V usage is TRBV7-9 and J usage is TRBJ2-7; D not resolved. The CDR3 bases are TGTGCCAGCAGCTTAGTTTTAGGAGCCCGCTACGAGCAGTACTTC. Protein sequence: CASSLVLGARYEQYF.